This TCR beta chain originates from a study of T cell responses to AZD1222 COVID-19 vaccine. Study-wide points: Seropositivity was recorded at baseline in only six AZD1222 recipients.

This clone has only one observation. Antigen specificity is unknown. The method was immunoSEQ multiplex PCR; TCRdb's version includes in-frame clones alone and lacks a portion of them. This sample yields some 200,000 clones, of which approximately 90% are seen a single time; roughly 0.98% belongs to the top ten. Germline-derived CDR1 and CDR2 are DFQATT and SNEGSKA (reference sequence). V gave up 0 bases and J gave up 5 bases, with 5 bases separating them. CDR3 length: 11 residues. Specimen: peripheral blood, collected on day 0 of AZD1222 vaccination. The chain combines TRBV20-1 with TRBJ2-7; tentatively, D is TRBD1 (5 bases). This clonotype was obtained from an adult in good health. The CDR3 here is CSARDRDEQYF. The CDR3 DNA reads TGCAGTGCTAGAGACAGGGACGAGCAGTACTTC.